One and the same sample provided the 28 T cell receptor beta chains below, sequenced in a study of control samples from healthy donors and cancer patients. Assay used: immunoSEQ multiplex PCR; TCRdb lists only in-frame clones, some missing. The sample lists under 30,000 clones, about 82% occurring once. Source material: PBMCs. The receptors were sampled from a woman aged 60-70 years with head and neck cancer.

The genes are TRBV27 and TRBJ1-6; 7 nucleotides agree with TRBD1. Germline-derived CDR1 and CDR2 are MNHEY and SMNVEV (reference sequence). The CDR3 contains 16 residues. Trimming at V came to 5 bases and at J to 8 bases, leaving 12 bases not matched to a gene. Here the CDR3 reads CASSNILQGSDSPLHF. For the CDR3, the DNA is TGTGCCAGCAGTAATATCCTACAGGGGTCGGATTCACCCCTCCACTTT.

The rearrangement joins TRBV4-3 to TRBJ1-6, with D unclear. The length of the CDR3 is 15 residues. In germline, CDR1 is LGHNA, CDR2 YSLEER. Trimming pared 4 bases from V and 7 bases from J, leaving 14 bases between. DNA of the CDR3: TGCGCCAGCAGCCTAGCCGGGAACCTAAATTCACCCCTCCACTTT. Translation gives CASSLAGNLNSPLHF.

This chain links TRBV2 with TRBJ1-3, with unresolved D. Germline loops: CDR1 SNHLY, CDR2 FYNNEI. Deletions cut 8 bases from V and 2 bases from J, with 22 bases between. This CDR3 has 17 residues. CDR3 coding DNA: TGTGCCAGCGCCCTACACCCCTCTCAGATCACTGGAAACACCATATATTTT. Translating it yields CASALHPSQITGNTIYF.

There are a few counts of this clone. This chain uses TRBV10-2 with TRBJ2-6, with 7 bases fitting TRBD1. Germline CDR1 and CDR2: WSHSY and SAAADI. CDR3 length: 14 residues. The V gene end was trimmed by 7 bases and the J gene end by 2 bases; junction bases not matched to a gene: 2. CDR3 in DNA: TGCGCCAGCAACGACAGGGCTGGGGCCAACGTCCTGACTTTC. It codes for CASNDRAGANVLTF.

The chain recombines TRBV5-6 with TRBJ1-5, with D possibly TRBD1 on 5 matching bases. This CDR3 comprises 16 residues. V lost 4 bases, J lost 4 bases, and 18 bases lay in between. Germline V gene data show CDR1 as SGHDT and CDR2 as YYEEEE. DNA of the CDR3: TGTGCCAGCAGCCAGGGACCGCAGACGCTGAATCAGCCCCAGCATTTT. Amino acid sequence: CASSQGPQTLNQPQHF.

The chain has TRBV6-5 and TRBJ2-1; either TRBD1 or TRBD2 may supply D (6 bases each). Germline V gene sequence: CDR1 MNHEY, CDR2 SVGAGI. Trimming cost V 10 bases and J 1 base, with 14 bases left between them. The CDR3 has 14 amino acids. For the CDR3, the DNA is TGTGCCACCGTTCGGGGGCCTTCCTACAATGAGCAGTTCTTC. Encoded protein: CATVRGPSYNEQFF.

This clone was seen a handful of times. V usage is TRBV7-2 and J usage is TRBJ2-3; possibly TRBD1 for D (6 bases). The CDR3 consists of 15 residues. Per germline, CDR1 SGHTA and CDR2 FQGNSA. Trimming cost V 1 base and J 6 bases, with 14 bases left between them. The chain's CDR3 is CASSLEWQGLDTQYF. DNA for the CDR3: TGTGCCAGCAGCTTAGAGTGGCAGGGGCTCGATACGCAGTATTTT.

The chain has TRBV5-1 and TRBJ2-2, with 7 positions matching TRBD2. Germline CDR1 is SGHRS and CDR2 is YFSETQ. Germline trimming cut 6 bases from V and 1 base from J; bases unmatched to any gene: 6. This CDR3 is 15 amino acids long. CDR3 bases: TGCGCCAGCACCCTACTAGCGAGGAACACCGGGGAGCTGTTTTTT. Its protein is CASTLLARNTGELFF.

This chain connects TRBV4-1 to TRBJ1-5; D not resolved. The germline V and J ends were trimmed by 0 bases and 7 bases, with 19 bases remaining between them. Per germline, CDR1 MGHRA and CDR2 YSYEKL. This CDR3 has 17 residues. CDR3 nucleotides: TGCGCCAGCAGCCAAGATGGGCCGGGCGGAATAGGACAGCCCCAGCATTTT. Translated: CASSQDGPGGIGQPQHF.

On this clone itself: Other DNA variants within this sample encode the same CDR3. This chain uses TRBV7-3 with TRBJ1-1; 9 positions match TRBD1. CDR3 length: 13 residues. Trimming took 5 bases from V and 6 from J; bases not matched to a gene: 4. The germline V gene has CDR1 SGHTA and CDR2 FQGTGA. CDR3 protein: CASSPDRGSEAFF. The CDR3 nucleotides are TGTGCCAGCAGCCCGGACAGGGGATCTGAAGCTTTCTTT.

The chain is built from TRBV5-6 and TRBJ1-1; no clear D gene. The CDR3 runs to 14 residues. The germline CDR1 and CDR2 sequences are SGHDT and YYEEEE. Deletions cut 6 bases from V and 1 base from J, with 13 bases between. The CDR3 DNA sequence: TGTGCCAGCATCGCGATGGGAGAGAACACTGAAGCTTTCTTT. Translation gives CASIAMGENTEAFF.

The V call is TRBV5-5, the J call TRBJ1-4; D gene ambiguous. The CDR3 totals 15 residues. The V gene's germline CDR1 is SGHKS and CDR2 YYEKEE (reference sequence). Trimming removed 4 bases at V and 0 bases at J, with 10 bases between. DNA for the CDR3: TGTGCCAGCAGCCTGACTGGGGCAACTAATGAAAAACTGTTTTTT. It encodes CASSLTGATNEKLFF.

V and J are TRBV3-1 (or the pseudogene TRBV3-2) and TRBJ1-1; perhaps TRBD1 as D (5 bases). The CDR3 contains 12 residues. Germline V gives CDR1 LGHDT, CDR2 YNNKEL (reference sequence). V shed 5 bases and J shed 7 bases, with 11 bases lying between them. CDR3 protein: CASSSPGSEAFF. The CDR3 bases are TGTGCCAGCAGCTCCCCAGGGAGTGAAGCTTTCTTT.

V usage is TRBV6-5 and J usage is TRBJ1-2, with 7 positions matching TRBD1. This CDR3 spans 13 amino acids. Germline V gives CDR1 MNHEY, CDR2 SVGAGI. V was clipped by 8 bases and J by 7 bases; unmatched bases: 10. This CDR3 is CASGRAGGGGYTF. The CDR3, as DNA: TGTGCCAGCGGAAGAGCAGGGGGAGGTGGCTACACCTTC.

The chain has TRBV6-4 and TRBJ2-3; 8 bases are shared with TRBD2. The germline CDR1 and CDR2 sequences are MRHNA and SNTAGT. The CDR3 extends over 14 amino acids. The V segment lost 5 bases and the J segment 4 bases; nucleotides outside the gene matches: 5. The CDR3 sequence: CASSSSGESDTQYF. The DNA of the CDR3 is TGTGCCAGCAGTAGTAGCGGGGAGTCAGATACGCAGTATTTT.

This clone was observed a few times. V usage is TRBV27 and J usage is TRBJ1-4, with D tentatively TRBD1 (5 bases). Trimming removed 10 bases from V and 4 bases from J, with 16 bases in between. This CDR3 region has 14 residues. Germline V lookup: CDR1 MNHEY, CDR2 SMNVEV (reference sequence). CDR3 loop: CATASQGGNEKLFF. The DNA for the CDR3 is TGTGCCACCGCCAGCCAGGGTGGTAATGAAAAACTGTTTTTT.

This rearrangement joins TRBV4-1 to TRBJ2-7; 8 positions agree with TRBD1. Germline-derived CDR1 and CDR2 are MGHRA and YSYEKL. The CDR3 covers 16 residues. Trimming removed 4 bases from V and 2 bases from J; junction bases left unmatched: 10. The CDR3: CASSRGTGVRTYEQYF. Here the CDR3 DNA reads TGCGCCAGCAGCCGAGGGACAGGTGTTCGGACCTACGAGCAGTACTTC.

The V call is TRBV12-5, the J call TRBJ1-1; 7 bases are shared with TRBD1. The CDR3 is 13 amino acids. Trimming cost V 6 bases and J 7 bases; bases outside gene matches: 8. The germline CDR1 and CDR2 sequences are LGHNT and FRNRAP. CDR3 protein: CASGRPGGGEAFF. Written as DNA, the CDR3 is TGTGCTAGTGGACGGCCAGGGGGGGGTGAAGCTTTCTTT.

J is TRBJ1-1 and V is TRBV5-1; no clear D gene. CDR3 length: 14 residues. The V and J ends lost 0 bases and 8 bases respectively, with 14 bases between them. The germline gives CDR1 SGHRS, CDR2 YFSETQ. The CDR3 region has the DNA TGCGCCAGCAGCTTGGTCATCGGGTCTGTCGAAGCTTTCTTT. Translating it yields CASSLVIGSVEAFF.

Only one count was recorded for this clone. This rearrangement joins TRBV5-6 to TRBJ2-3; TRBD1 is a possible D gene (6 bases). Germline CDR1 SGHDT, CDR2 YYEEEE. The CDR3 spans 13 residues. The ends were cut back, 2 bases at V and 3 bases at J, with 7 bases in the middle. CDR3 bases: TGTGCCAGCAGCTTAGGGGGAACAGATACGCAGTATTTT. It yields the protein CASSLGGTDTQYF.

This clone has a single count. The J gene is TRBJ1-6, the V gene TRBV13, with D hard to call. The CDR3 spans 14 residues. The V and J ends lost 0 bases and 9 bases respectively, with 9 bases between them. The germline gives CDR1 PRHDT, CDR2 FYEKMQ (reference sequence). This CDR3 reads CASSLGQYGSPLHF. The DNA for the CDR3 is TGTGCCAGCAGCTTAGGCCAGTATGGTTCACCCCTCCACTTT.

The V and J genes are TRBV9 and TRBJ1-1; 9 bases are a match to TRBD1. With 4 bases clipped from V and 7 bases from J, the junction kept 11 bases outside the gene matches. The CDR3 consists of 15 residues. Germline loops: CDR1 SGDLS, CDR2 YYNGEE. The CDR3 here is CASSPRTGALIEAFF. The CDR3 nucleotides read TGTGCCAGCAGCCCCCGGACAGGGGCTTTGATTGAAGCTTTCTTT.

The chain recombines TRBV7-8 with TRBJ1-1; TRBD1 might be the D (6 bases). Germline loops: CDR1 SGHVS, CDR2 FQNEAQ. The CDR3 is 17 amino acids. The V end was cut by 1 base, the J end by 0 bases, with 15 bases between. The CDR3 is CASSLGDNQLMNTEAFF. CDR3 DNA sequence: TGTGCCAGCAGCTTAGGGGACAATCAACTCATGAACACTGAAGCTTTCTTT.

The genes are TRBV20-1 and TRBJ2-7; D is undetermined. Germline CDR1 and CDR2: DFQATT and SNEGSKA (reference sequence). Trimming left V 0 bases short and J 5 bases short, with 5 bases between. The CDR3 is made up of 11 amino acids. DNA of the CDR3: TGCAGTGCTAGAGATAATGACGAGCAGTACTTC. Protein product: CSARDNDEQYF.

This clone occurred a few times. The chain combines TRBV7-9 with TRBJ1-3; weak D call: TRBD1 (5 bases). Trimming took off 3 bases at V and 1 base at J, with 7 bases between the two ends. Per the germline V gene, CDR1 is SEHNR and CDR2 is FQNEAQ (reference sequence). This CDR3 is 14 amino acids long. Here the CDR3 reads CASSFGGSGNTIYF. The CDR3 coding sequence is TGTGCCAGCAGCTTCGGGGGTTCTGGAAACACCATATATTTT.

V gene TRBV7-9 combines with J gene TRBJ1-2, with 8 bases lining up with TRBD1. Germline values: CDR1 SEHNR, CDR2 FQNEAQ (reference sequence). Germline trimming cut 5 bases from V and 8 bases from J; bases unmatched to any gene: 7. The CDR3 contains 13 residues. The CDR3 DNA reads TGTGCCAGCAGCGTCCAGGGGGCAGTAGGCTACACCTTC. This codes for CASSVQGAVGYTF.

The rearrangement uses TRBV3-1 (or the pseudogene TRBV3-2) and TRBJ1-2; tentatively, D is TRBD1 (6 bases). V lost 6 bases to trimming and J lost 4 bases, with 24 bases between them. Germline values: CDR1 LGHDT, CDR2 YNNKEL (reference sequence). The CDR3 consists of 17 residues. The chain's CDR3 is CASSLTTPSTGSYGYTF. CDR3 nucleotide sequence: TGTGCCAGCAGTCTTACTACACCTTCGACAGGTTCCTATGGCTACACCTTC.

V usage is TRBV9 and J usage is TRBJ2-7; D might be TRBD1 (5 bases). V was shortened by 2 bases and J by 2 bases, with 14 bases between the two germline ends. The CDR3 length is 15 residues. CDR1 and CDR2 from the germline V gene are SGDLS and YYNGEE. DNA for the CDR3: TGTGCCAGCAGCGTGGAACGCGACAGTCCCTACGAGCAGTACTTC. This sequence encodes CASSVERDSPYEQYF.